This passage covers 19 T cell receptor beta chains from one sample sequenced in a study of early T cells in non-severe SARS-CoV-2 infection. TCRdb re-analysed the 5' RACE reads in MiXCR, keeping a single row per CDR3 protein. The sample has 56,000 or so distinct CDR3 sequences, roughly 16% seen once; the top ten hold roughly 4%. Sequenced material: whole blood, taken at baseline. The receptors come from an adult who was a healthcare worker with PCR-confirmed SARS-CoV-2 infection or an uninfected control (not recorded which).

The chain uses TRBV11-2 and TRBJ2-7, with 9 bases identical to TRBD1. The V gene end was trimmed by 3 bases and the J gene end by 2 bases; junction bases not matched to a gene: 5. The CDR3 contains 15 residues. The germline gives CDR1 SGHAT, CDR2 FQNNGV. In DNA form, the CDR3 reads TGTGCCAGCAGCTTCCTCCGGGACAGGGCCTACGAGCAGTACTTC. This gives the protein CASSFLRDRAYEQYF.

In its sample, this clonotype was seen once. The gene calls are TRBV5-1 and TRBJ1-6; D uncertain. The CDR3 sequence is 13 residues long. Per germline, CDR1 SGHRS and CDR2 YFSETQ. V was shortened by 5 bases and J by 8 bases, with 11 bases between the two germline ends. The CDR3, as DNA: TGCGCCAGCAGACTGAAAATCGATTCACCCCTCCACTTT. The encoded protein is CASRLKIDSPLHF.

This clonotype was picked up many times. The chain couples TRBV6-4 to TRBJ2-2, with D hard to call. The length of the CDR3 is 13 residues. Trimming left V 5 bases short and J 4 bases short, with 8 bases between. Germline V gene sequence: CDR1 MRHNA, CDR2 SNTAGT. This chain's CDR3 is CASSLGGTGELFF. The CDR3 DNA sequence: TGTGCCAGCAGTCTAGGCGGCACCGGGGAGCTGTTTTTT.

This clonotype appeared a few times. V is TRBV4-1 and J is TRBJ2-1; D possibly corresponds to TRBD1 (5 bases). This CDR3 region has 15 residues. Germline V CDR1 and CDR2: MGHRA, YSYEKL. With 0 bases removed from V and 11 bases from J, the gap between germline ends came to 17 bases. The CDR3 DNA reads TGCGCCAGCAGCCAAGATTTCAGGGCACTGATAAAGCAGTTCTTC. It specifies CASSQDFRALIKQFF.

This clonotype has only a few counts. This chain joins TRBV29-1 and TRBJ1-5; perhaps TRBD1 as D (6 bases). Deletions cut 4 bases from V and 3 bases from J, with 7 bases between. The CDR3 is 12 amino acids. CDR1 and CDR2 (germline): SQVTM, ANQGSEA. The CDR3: CSVGTDNQPQHF. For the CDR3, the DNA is TGCAGCGTTGGGACAGACAATCAGCCCCAGCATTTT.

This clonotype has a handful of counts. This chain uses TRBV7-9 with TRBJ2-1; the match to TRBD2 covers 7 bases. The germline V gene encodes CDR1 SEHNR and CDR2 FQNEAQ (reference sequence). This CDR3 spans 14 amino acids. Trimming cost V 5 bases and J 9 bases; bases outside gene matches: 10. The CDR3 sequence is CASSPQTSSTEQFF. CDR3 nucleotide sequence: TGTGCCAGCAGCCCACAGACTAGCTCTACTGAGCAGTTCTTC.

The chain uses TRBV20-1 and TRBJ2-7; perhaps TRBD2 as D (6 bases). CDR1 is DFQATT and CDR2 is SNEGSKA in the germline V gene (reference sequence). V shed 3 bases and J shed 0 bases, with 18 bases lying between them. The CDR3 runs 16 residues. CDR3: CSARHPFRESSYEQYF. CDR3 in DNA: TGCAGTGCTAGGCATCCTTTCCGGGAGAGCTCCTACGAGCAGTACTTC.

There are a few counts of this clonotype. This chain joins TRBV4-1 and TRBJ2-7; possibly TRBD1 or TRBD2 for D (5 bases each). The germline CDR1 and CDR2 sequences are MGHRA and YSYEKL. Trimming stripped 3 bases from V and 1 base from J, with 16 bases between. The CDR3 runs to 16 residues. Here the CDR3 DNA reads TGCGCCAGCAGCCAGGCTACACCGGGACGATCCTACGAGCAGTACTTC. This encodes CASSQATPGRSYEQYF.

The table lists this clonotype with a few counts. The CDR3 spells CASSKNPPSGGVSDTQYF. The CDR3 nucleotides are TGTGCCAGCAGCAAAAACCCCCCTAGCGGGGGTGTTTCAGATACGCAGTATTTT. V and J are TRBV7-7 and TRBJ2-3, with 10 bases lining up with TRBD2. This CDR3 is 18 amino acids long. After removal of 5 bases from V and 4 bases from J, the junction contained 15 bases not matched to a gene. Germline CDR1 SSHAT, CDR2 FNYEAQ (reference sequence).

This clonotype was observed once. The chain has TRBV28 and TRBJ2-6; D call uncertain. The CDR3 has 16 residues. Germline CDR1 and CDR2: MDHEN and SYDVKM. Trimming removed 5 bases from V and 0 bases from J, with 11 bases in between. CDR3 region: CASSPDWASGANVLTF. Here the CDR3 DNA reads TGTGCCAGCAGTCCCGACTGGGCCTCTGGGGCCAACGTCCTGACTTTC.

In nucleotides, the CDR3 is TGTGCCAGCAGCCAAGAGTGGCAGGGCGAGCAGTACTTC. Encoded protein: CASSQEWQGEQYF. This chain links TRBV3-1 with TRBJ2-7; tentatively, D is TRBD1 (5 bases). CDR1 is LGHDT, CDR2 YNNKEL, per germline (reference sequence). The CDR3 has 13 amino acids. Trimming left V 0 bases short and J 6 bases short, with 9 bases between.

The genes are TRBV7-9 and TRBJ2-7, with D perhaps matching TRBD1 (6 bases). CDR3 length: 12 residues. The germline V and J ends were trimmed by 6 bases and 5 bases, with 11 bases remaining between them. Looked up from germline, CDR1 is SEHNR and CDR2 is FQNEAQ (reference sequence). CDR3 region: CASRDYRDEQYF. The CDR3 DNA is TGTGCCAGCAGAGATTACAGGGACGAGCAGTACTTC.

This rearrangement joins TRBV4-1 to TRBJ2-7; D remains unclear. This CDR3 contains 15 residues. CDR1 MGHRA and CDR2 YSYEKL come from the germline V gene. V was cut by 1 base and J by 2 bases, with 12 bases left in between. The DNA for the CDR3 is TGCGCCAGCAGCCAAGTCCCGGCTACGACCTACGAGCAGTACTTC. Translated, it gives CASSQVPATTYEQYF.

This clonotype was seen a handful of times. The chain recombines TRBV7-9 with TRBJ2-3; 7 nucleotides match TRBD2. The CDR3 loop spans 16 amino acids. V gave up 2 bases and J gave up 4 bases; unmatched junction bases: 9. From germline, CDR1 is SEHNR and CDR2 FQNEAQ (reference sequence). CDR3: CASSLLLTSPSDTQYF. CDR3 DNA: TGTGCCAGCAGCTTACTTCTGACTAGCCCCTCAGATACGCAGTATTTT. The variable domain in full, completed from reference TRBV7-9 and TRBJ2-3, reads DTGVSQNPRHKITKRGQNVTFRCDPISEHNRLYWYRQTLGQGPEFLTYFQNEAQLEKSRLLSDRFSAERPKGSFSTLEIQRTEQGDSAMYLCASSLLLTSPSDTQYFGPGTRLTVL.

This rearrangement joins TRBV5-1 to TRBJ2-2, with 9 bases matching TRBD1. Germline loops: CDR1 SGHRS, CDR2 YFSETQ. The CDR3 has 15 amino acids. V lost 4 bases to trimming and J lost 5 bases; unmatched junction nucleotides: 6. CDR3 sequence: CASSPWTGVTGELFF. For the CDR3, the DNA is TGCGCCAGCAGCCCCTGGACAGGGGTGACCGGGGAGCTGTTTTTT.

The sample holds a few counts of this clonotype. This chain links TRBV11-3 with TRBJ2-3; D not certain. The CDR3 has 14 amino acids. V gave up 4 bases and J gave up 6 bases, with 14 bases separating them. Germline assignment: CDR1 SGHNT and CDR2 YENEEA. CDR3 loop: CASSSTPATDTQYF. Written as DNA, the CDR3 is TGTGCCAGCAGCTCGACACCTGCGACGGATACGCAGTATTTT.

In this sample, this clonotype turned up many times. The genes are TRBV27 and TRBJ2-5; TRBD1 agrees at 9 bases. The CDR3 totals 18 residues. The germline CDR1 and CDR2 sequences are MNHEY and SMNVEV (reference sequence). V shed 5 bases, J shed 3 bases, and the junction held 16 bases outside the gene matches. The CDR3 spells CASSPLSGQGMNKETQYF. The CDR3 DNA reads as TGTGCCAGCAGTCCCCTATCCGGACAGGGGATGAATAAAGAGACCCAGTACTTC.

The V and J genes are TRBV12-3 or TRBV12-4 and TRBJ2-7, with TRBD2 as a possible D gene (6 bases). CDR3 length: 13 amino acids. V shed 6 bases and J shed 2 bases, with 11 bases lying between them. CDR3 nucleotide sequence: TGTGCCAGCAGGGATAGCGGACCCTACGAGCAGTACTTC. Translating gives CASRDSGPYEQYF.

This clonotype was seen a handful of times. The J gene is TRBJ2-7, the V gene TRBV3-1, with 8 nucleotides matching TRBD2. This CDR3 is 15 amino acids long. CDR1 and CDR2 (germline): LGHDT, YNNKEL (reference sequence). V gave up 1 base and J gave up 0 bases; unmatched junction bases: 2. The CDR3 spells CASSQAGGRSYEQYF. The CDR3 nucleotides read TGTGCCAGCAGCCAAGCGGGAGGGCGCTCCTACGAGCAGTACTTC.